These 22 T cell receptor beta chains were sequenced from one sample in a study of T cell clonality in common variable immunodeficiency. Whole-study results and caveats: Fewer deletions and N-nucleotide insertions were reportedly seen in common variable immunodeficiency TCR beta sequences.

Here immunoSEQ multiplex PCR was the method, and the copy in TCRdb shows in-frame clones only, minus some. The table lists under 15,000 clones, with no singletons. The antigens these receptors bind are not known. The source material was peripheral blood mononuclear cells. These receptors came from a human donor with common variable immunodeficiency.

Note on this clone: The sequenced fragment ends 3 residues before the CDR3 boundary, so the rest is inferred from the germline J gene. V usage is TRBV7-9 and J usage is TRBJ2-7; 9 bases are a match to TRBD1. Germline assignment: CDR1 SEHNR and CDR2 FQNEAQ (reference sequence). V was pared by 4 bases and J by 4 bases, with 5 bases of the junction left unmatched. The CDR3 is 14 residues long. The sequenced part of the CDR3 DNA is TGTGCCAGCAGCTACGGGACAGGGCTTTACGAG. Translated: CASSYGTGLYE. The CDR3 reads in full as CASSYGTGLYEQYF.

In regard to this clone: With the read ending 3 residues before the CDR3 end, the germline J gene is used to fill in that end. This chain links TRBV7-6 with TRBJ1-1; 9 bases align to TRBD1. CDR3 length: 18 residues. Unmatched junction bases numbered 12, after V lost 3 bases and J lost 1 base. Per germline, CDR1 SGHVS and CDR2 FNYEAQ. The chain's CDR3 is CASSFLDPLTGGNTEAFF. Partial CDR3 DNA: TGTGCCAGCAGCTTTTTAGACCCCTTGACAGGGGGGAACACTGAA. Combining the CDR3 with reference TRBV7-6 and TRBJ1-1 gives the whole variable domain GAGVSQSPRYKVTKRGQDVALRCDPISGHVSLYWYRQALGQGPEFLTYFNYEAQQDKSGLPNDRFSAERPEGSISTLTIQRTEQRDSAMYRCASSFLDPLTGGNTEAFFGQGTRLTVV.

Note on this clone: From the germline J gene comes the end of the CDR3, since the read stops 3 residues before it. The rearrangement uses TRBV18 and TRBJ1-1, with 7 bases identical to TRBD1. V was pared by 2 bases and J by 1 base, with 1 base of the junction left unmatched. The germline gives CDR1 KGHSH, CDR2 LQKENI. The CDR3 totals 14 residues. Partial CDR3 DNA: TGTGCCAGCTCACCAGGGACAGCGAACACTGAA. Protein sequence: CASSPGTANTE. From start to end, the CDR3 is CASSPGTANTEAFF.

The CDR3 DNA, read in part, is TGTGCCAGCAGTTCAGACAGGGATACG. It codes for CASSSDRDT. The full-length CDR3 reads as CASSSDRDTQYF. The chain has TRBV2 and TRBJ2-3; possible D gene TRBD1, 6 bases. The read halts 3 residues ahead of the CDR3 end, with the missing end drawn from the germline J gene. Deletions cut 5 bases from V and 6 bases from J, with 9 bases between. CDR3 size: 12 residues. The germline V gene encodes CDR1 SNHLY and CDR2 FYNNEI. Filled out from reference TRBV2 and TRBJ2-3, the complete variable domain reads EPEVTQTPSHQVTQMGQEVILRCVPISNHLYFYWYRQILGQKVEFLVSFYNNEISEKSEIFDDQFSVERPDGSNFTLKIRSTKLEDSAMYFCASSSDRDTQYFGPGTRLTVL.

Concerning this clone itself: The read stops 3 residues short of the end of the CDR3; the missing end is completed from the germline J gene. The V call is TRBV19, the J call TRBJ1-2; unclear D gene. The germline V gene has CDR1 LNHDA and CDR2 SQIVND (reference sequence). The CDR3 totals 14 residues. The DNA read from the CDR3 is TGTGCCAGTAGTATAGATCGGACTTTGGGAGGC. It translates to CASSIDRTLGG. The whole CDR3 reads CASSIDRTLGGYTF.

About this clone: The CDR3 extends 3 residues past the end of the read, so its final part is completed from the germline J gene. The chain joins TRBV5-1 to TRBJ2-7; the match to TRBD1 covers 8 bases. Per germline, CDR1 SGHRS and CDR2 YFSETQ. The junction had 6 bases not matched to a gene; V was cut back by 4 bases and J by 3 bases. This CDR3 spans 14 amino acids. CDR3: CASSRSGGGYEQYF. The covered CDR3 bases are TGCGCCAGCAGCAGGTCAGGGGGCGGCTACGAG.

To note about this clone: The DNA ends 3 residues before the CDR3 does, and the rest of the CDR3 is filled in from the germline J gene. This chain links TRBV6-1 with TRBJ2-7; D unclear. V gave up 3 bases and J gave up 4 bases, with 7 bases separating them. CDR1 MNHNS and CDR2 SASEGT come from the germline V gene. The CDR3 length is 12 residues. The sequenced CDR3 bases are TGTGCCAGCAGTGATGCTCAGTACGAG. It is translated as CASSDAQYE. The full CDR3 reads CASSDAQYEQYF.

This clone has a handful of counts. The CDR3 sequence is CASSCGGGLEQFF. The part of the CDR3 DNA that was read is TGTGCCAGCAGCTGCGGCGGGGGGCTTGAG. The V gene is TRBV7-9, the J gene TRBJ2-1; 8 nucleotides agree with TRBD2. Coverage ceases 3 residues before the CDR3 finishes, and the germline J gene fills in the end. After removal of 4 bases from V and 9 bases from J, the junction contained 5 bases not matched to a gene. Germline lookup yields CDR1 SEHNR and CDR2 FQNEAQ (reference sequence). The CDR3 length is 13 residues.

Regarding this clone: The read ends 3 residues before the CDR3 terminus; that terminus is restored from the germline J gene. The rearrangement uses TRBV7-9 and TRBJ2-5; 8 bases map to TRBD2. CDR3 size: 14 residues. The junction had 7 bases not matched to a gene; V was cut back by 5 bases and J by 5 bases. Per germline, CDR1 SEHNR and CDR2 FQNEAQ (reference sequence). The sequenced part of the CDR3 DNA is TGTGCCAGCAGCCGGACTAGCTTTGAGGAGACC. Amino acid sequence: CASSRTSFEET. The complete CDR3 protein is CASSRTSFEETQYF.

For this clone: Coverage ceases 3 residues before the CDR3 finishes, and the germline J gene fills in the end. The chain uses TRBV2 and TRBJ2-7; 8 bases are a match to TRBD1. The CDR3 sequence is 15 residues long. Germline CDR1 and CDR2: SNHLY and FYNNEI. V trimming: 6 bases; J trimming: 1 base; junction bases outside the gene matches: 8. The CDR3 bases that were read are TGTGCCAGCAGCGAGACAGGGGCTCAATCCTACGAG. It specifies CASSETGAQSYE. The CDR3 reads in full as CASSETGAQSYEQYF.

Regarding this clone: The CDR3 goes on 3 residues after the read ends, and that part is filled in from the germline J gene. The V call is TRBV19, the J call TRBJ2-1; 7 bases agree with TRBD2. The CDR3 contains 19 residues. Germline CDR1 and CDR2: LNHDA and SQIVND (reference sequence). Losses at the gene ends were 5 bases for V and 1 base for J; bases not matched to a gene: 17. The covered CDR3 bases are TGTGCCAGTAGTTTCCGCGGCGGGGGAGATTCAAAGTCCTACAATGAG. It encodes CASSFRGGGDSKSYNE. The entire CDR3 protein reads CASSFRGGGDSKSYNEQFF.

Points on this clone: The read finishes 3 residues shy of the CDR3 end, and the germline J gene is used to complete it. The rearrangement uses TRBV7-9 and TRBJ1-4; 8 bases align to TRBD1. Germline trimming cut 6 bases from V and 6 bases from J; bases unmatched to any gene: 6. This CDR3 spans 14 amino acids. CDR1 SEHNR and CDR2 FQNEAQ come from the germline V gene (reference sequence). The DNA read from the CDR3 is TGTGCCAGCAGGTCGGACAGGGTGGATGAAAAA. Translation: CASRSDRVDEK. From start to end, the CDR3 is CASRSDRVDEKLFF.

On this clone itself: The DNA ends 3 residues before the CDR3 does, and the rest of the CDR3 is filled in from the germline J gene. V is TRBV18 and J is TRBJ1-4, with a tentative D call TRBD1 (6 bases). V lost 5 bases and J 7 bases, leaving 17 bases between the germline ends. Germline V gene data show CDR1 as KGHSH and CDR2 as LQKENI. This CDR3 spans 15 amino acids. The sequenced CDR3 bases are TGTGCCAGCTCAAATTATGGACAGCCAGCTGAAAAA. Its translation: CASSNYGQPAEK. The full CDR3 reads CASSNYGQPAEKLFF.

CDR3 region: CASIRDRNLNYGYTF. CDR3 bases read: TGTGCCAGCATCCGGGACAGAAACTTAAACTATGGC. The chain combines TRBV7-2 with TRBJ1-2; 7 bases map to TRBD1. The read falls 3 residues short of the CDR3 end, and the missing part is taken from the germline J gene. Looked up from germline, CDR1 is SGHTA and CDR2 is FQGNSA. The CDR3 has 15 residues. With 7 bases clipped from V and 2 bases from J, the junction kept 10 bases outside the gene matches.

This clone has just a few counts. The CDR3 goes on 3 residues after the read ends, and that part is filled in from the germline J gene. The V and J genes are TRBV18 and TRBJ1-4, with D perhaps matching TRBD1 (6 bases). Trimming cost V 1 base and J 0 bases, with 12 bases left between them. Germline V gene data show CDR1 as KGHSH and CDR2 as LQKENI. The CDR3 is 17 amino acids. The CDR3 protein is CASSPLGQYATNEKLFF. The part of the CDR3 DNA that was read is TGTGCCAGCTCACCACTCGGACAGTATGCAACTAATGAAAAA.

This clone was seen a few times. The part of the CDR3 DNA that was read is TGCAGTGCTAGAGACTTACGGGGTAGCTCCTACAATGAG. Translation: CSARDLRGSSYNE. The whole CDR3 region reads CSARDLRGSSYNEQFF. V gene TRBV20-1 combines with J gene TRBJ2-1; possibly TRBD2 for D (5 bases). The CDR3 extends 3 residues past the end of the read, so its final part is completed from the germline J gene. Germline V lookup: CDR1 DFQATT, CDR2 SNEGSKA (reference sequence). The CDR3 is 16 residues long. Trimming removed 0 bases from V and 0 bases from J, with 12 bases in between.

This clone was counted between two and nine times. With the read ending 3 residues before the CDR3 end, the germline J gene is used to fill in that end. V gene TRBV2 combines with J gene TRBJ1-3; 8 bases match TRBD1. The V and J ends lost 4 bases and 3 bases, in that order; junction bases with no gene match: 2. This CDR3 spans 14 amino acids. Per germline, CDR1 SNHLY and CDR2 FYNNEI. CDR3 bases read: TGTGCCAGCAGTGCGGACAGGGATGGAAACACC. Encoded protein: CASSADRDGNT. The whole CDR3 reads CASSADRDGNTIYF.

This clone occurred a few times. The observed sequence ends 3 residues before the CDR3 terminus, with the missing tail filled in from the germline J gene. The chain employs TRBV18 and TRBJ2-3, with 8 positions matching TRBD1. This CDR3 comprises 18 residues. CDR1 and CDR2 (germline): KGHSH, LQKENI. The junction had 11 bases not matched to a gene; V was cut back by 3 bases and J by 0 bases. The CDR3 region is CASSPTITGGPSTDTQYF. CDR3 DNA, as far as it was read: TGTGCCAGCTCACCCACGATTACAGGGGGGCCCAGCACAGATACG.

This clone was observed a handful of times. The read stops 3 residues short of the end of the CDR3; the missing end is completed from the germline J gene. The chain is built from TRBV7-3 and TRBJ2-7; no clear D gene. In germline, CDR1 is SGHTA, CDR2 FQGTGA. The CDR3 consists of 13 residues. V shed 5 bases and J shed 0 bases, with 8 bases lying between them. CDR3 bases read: TGTGCCAGCAGCCCACCTAACTCCTACGAG. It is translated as CASSPPNSYE. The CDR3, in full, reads CASSPPNSYEQYF.

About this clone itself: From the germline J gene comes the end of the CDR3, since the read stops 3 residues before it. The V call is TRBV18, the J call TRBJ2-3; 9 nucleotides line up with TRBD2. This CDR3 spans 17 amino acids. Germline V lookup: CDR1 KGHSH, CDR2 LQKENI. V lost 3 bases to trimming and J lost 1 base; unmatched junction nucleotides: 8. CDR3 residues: CASSPLSGGSGTDTQYF. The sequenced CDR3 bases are TGTGCCAGCTCACCTCTCAGCGGGGGGTCTGGCACAGATACG.

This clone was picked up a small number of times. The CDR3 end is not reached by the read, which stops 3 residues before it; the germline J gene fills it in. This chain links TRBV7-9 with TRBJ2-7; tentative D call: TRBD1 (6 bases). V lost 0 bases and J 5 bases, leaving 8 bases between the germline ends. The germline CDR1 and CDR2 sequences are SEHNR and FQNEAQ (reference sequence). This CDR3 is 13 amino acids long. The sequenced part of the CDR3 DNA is TGTGCCAGCAGCTTAGCAGAGGGGGACGAG. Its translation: CASSLAEGDE. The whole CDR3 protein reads CASSLAEGDEQYF.

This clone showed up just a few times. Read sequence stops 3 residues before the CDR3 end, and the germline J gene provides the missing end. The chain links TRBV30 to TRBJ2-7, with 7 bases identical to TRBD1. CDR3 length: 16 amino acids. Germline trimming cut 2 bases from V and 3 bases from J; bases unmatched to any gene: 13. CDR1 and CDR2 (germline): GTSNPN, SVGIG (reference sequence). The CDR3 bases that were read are TGTGCCTGGAGTTGGATTCGACAGGGAAGACACTACGAG. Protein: CAWSWIRQGRHYE. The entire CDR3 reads CAWSWIRQGRHYEQYF.